What follows are 31 T cell receptor beta chains derived from one specimen sequenced in a study of blood T cell repertoires in COVID-19. Only in-frame clones appear in the TCRdb table, and some are missing; sequencing was by immunoSEQ multiplex PCR. The data show fewer than 150,000 clones, 75% to 90% seen once. Source material: peripheral blood. Receptors were obtained from a human donor in a cohort sampled during active COVID-19.

The chain joins TRBV5-8 to TRBJ2-1; D perhaps matches TRBD1 (7 bases). Trimming stripped 1 base from V and 1 base from J, with 15 bases between. The CDR3 has 17 amino acids. The germline V gene has CDR1 SGHTS and CDR2 YDEGEE. The CDR3 DNA follows: TGTGCCAGCAGCTTGAAGGGGGCTAGCGTTTCCTACAATGAGCAGTTCTTC. The encoded protein is CASSLKGASVSYNEQFF.

The gene calls are TRBV5-4 and TRBJ2-5, with TRBD2 matching 8 bases. V shed 0 bases, J shed 3 bases, and the junction held 7 bases outside the gene matches. The CDR3 runs 16 residues. Germline V gene data show CDR1 as SGHNT and CDR2 as YYREEE (reference sequence). CDR3 sequence reads: CASSLDPTSAKETQYF. In nucleotides, the CDR3 is TGTGCCAGCAGCTTGGATCCGACTAGCGCAAAAGAGACCCAGTACTTC.

This clone has only one observation. The chain carries TRBV6-2 or TRBV6-3 and TRBJ2-3, with 15 bases identical to TRBD2. Losses at the gene ends were 4 bases for V and 2 bases for J; bases not matched to a gene: 16. The V gene's germline CDR1 is MNHEY and CDR2 SVGEGT. CDR3 size: 21 residues. In DNA, the CDR3 is TGTGCCAGCAGTTCCATATTGTTGGGACTAGCGGGAGGTGAAAACACAGATACGCAGTATTTT. It translates to CASSSILLGLAGGENTDTQYF.

The gene calls are TRBV5-1 and TRBJ2-3; D is uncertain. This CDR3 spans 15 amino acids. The V gene's germline CDR1 is SGHRS and CDR2 YFSETQ. Trimming removed 4 bases from V and 2 bases from J, with 14 bases in between. The CDR3 loop reads CASSKTATHTDTQYF. For the CDR3, the DNA is TGCGCCAGCAGCAAAACCGCGACACACACAGATACGCAGTATTTT.

The chain couples TRBV11-1 to TRBJ2-7, with 9 nucleotides matching TRBD1. This CDR3 spans 14 amino acids. Germline lookup yields CDR1 SGHAT and CDR2 FQDESV (reference sequence). The junction had 5 bases not matched to a gene; V was cut back by 5 bases and J by 3 bases. CDR3 coding DNA: TGTGCCAGCAGCATCAGACAGGGGGTCTACGAGCAGTACTTC. It specifies CASSIRQGVYEQYF.

This chain uses TRBV5-1 with TRBJ1-2; TRBD1 aligns across 10 bases. The CDR3 extends over 14 amino acids. V lost 0 bases to trimming and J lost 7 bases; unmatched junction nucleotides: 3. Germline CDR1 and CDR2: SGHRS and YFSETQ. The CDR3, as DNA: TGCGCCAGCAGCTTGGCCGGGACAGGGGTTGGCTACACCTTC. Its translation: CASSLAGTGVGYTF.

The chain employs TRBV6-4 and TRBJ2-3; D is undetermined. The CDR3 runs 15 residues. Germline-derived CDR1 and CDR2 are MRHNA and SNTAGT. Trimming stripped 3 bases from V and 0 bases from J, with 10 bases between. The CDR3 region is CASSETTTSTDTQYF. The CDR3 nucleotides read TGTGCCAGCAGTGAAACGACAACTAGCACAGATACGCAGTATTTT.

This chain uses TRBV5-4 with TRBJ2-7; 7 bases align to TRBD2. Trimming at V came to 5 bases and at J to 6 bases, leaving 8 bases not matched to a gene. The CDR3 length is 13 residues. CDR1 SGHNT and CDR2 YYREEE come from the germline V gene (reference sequence). The CDR3 loop is CASRSGGRGEQYF. The CDR3 DNA follows: TGTGCCAGCAGATCTGGGGGGAGGGGCGAGCAGTACTTC.

The rearrangement joins TRBV5-1 to TRBJ2-1; 13 bases are a match to TRBD2. V shed 0 bases, J shed 4 bases, and the junction held 1 base outside the gene matches. This CDR3 contains 16 residues. Germline lookup yields CDR1 SGHRS and CDR2 YFSETQ. In DNA form, the CDR3 reads TGCGCCAGCAGCTTGGAGGGACTAGCGGGATACAATGAGCAGTTCTTC. Its translation is CASSLEGLAGYNEQFF. The full variable domain, with the rest looked up from reference TRBV5-1 and TRBJ2-1, is KAGVTQTPRYLIKTRGQQVTLSCSPISGHRSVSWYQQTPGQGLQFLFEYFSETQRNKGNFPGRFSGRQFSNSRSEMNVSTLELGDSALYLCASSLEGLAGYNEQFFGPGTRLTVL.

The chain carries TRBV4-2 and TRBJ1-1, with 7 bases that match TRBD1. Germline CDR1 reads LGHNA; CDR2 reads YNFKEQ. Germline trimming cut 0 bases from V and 4 bases from J; bases unmatched to any gene: 5. The CDR3 has 15 residues. Here the CDR3 reads CASSQENRGPTEAFF. CDR3 bases: TGTGCCAGCAGCCAAGAAAACAGGGGACCCACTGAAGCTTTCTTT.

This clone was picked up many times. The chain joins TRBV15 to TRBJ1-2; D ambiguous. Trimming took off 3 bases at V and 5 bases at J, with 10 bases between the two ends. In germline, CDR1 is LNHNV, CDR2 YYDKDF (reference sequence). This CDR3 is built from 13 residues. CDR3 protein: CATSSPRAYGYTF. CDR3 in DNA: TGTGCCACCAGCAGCCCGAGGGCGTATGGCTACACCTTC.

This chain links TRBV11-2 with TRBJ2-7, with D perhaps matching TRBD2 (7 bases). The V end lost 5 bases, the J end lost 10 bases, and 18 bases lay between the germline ends. Germline CDR1 SGHAT, CDR2 FQNNGV. The CDR3 covers 13 residues. CDR3 sequence reads: CASSLEGGARQYV. CDR3 nucleotide sequence: TGTGCCAGCAGCCTCGAGGGGGGGGCGCGACAGTACGTC.

This clone is medium-sized in the sample. The CDR3 region has the DNA TGCGCCAGCAGCCCAGGGGGCTACGATGGCTACACCTTC. Translating gives CASSPGGYDGYTF. V gene TRBV5-1 combines with J gene TRBJ1-2; TRBD1 aligns across 8 bases. The germline CDR1 and CDR2 sequences are SGHRS and YFSETQ. The V gene end was trimmed by 4 bases and the J gene end by 6 bases; junction bases not matched to a gene: 5. The CDR3 loop spans 13 amino acids.

The J gene is TRBJ2-1, the V gene TRBV18, with 9 bases identical to TRBD1. Trimming removed 3 bases from V and 6 bases from J; junction bases left unmatched: 6. Germline V gene lookup returns CDR1 KGHSH and CDR2 LQKENI. The CDR3 sequence is 15 residues long. The CDR3, as DNA: TGTGCCAGCTCACCCTGGACAGGGGTTGGCAATGAGCAGTTCTTC. Translating gives CASSPWTGVGNEQFF.

The CDR3 is CASSVGLAGGRGTDTQYF. As DNA, the CDR3 is TGTGCCAGCAGCGTAGGGCTAGCGGGGGGGCGGGGCACAGATACGCAGTATTTT. The chain couples TRBV9 to TRBJ2-3, with TRBD2 identical over 12 bases. J lost 1 base, V lost 0 bases, and 6 bases had no gene match. The CDR3 covers 18 residues. The germline gives CDR1 SGDLS, CDR2 YYNGEE.

V gene TRBV5-1 combines with J gene TRBJ2-7; tentatively, D is TRBD2 (6 bases). This CDR3 contains 16 residues. The V end was cut by 4 bases, the J end by 0 bases, with 17 bases between. Germline values: CDR1 SGHRS, CDR2 YFSETQ. CDR3 coding DNA: TGCGCCAGCAGCCACATCTTAGGAGGGTTCTCCTACGAGCAGTACTTC. It codes for CASSHILGGFSYEQYF.

For the CDR3, the DNA is TGTGCCAGCAGCGAGTTCCCCTACAATGAGCAGTTCTTC. The encoded protein is CASSEFPYNEQFF. V gene TRBV7-2 combines with J gene TRBJ2-1, with D unclear. The CDR3 length is 13 residues. Germline CDR1 SGHTA, CDR2 FQGNSA. V was shortened by 5 bases and J by 2 bases, with 7 bases between the two germline ends.

V gene TRBV5-4 combines with J gene TRBJ1-6; no firm D call. This CDR3 is built from 15 residues. Trimming stripped 2 bases from V and 6 bases from J, with 12 bases between. CDR1 is SGHNT, CDR2 YYREEE, per germline (reference sequence). CDR3 region: CASSLESGSNSPLHF. In DNA, the CDR3 is TGTGCCAGCAGCTTAGAGTCGGGAAGTAATTCACCCCTCCACTTT.

V usage is TRBV7-9 and J usage is TRBJ2-7; tentative D call: TRBD1 (6 bases). Trimming stripped 4 bases from V and 2 bases from J, with 15 bases between. CDR1 is SEHNR, CDR2 FQNEAQ, per germline (reference sequence). The CDR3 totals 15 residues. CDR3 bases: TGTGCCAGCAGCTCGGACCGGGACATCCCCTACGAGCAGTACTTC. Amino acids: CASSSDRDIPYEQYF.

V usage is TRBV30 and J usage is TRBJ2-3, with 7 bases identical to TRBD2. This CDR3 comprises 11 residues. In germline, CDR1 is GTSNPN, CDR2 SVGIG (reference sequence). The CDR3 region is CGSGGTDTQYF. DNA for the CDR3: TGTGGGTCGGGGGGAACAGATACGCAGTATTTT. Complete variable domain (other parts from reference TRBV30 and TRBJ2-3): SQTIHQWPATLVQPVGSPLSLECTVEGTSNPNLYWYRQAAGRGLQLLFYSVGIGQISSEVPQNLSASRPQDRQFILSSKKLLLSDSGFYLCGSGGTDTQYFGPGTRLTVL.

The chain employs TRBV9 and TRBJ1-3; TRBD1 matches 9 bases. This CDR3 contains 15 residues. V was pared by 7 bases and J by 7 bases, with 12 bases of the junction left unmatched. The germline gives CDR1 SGDLS, CDR2 YYNGEE. As DNA, the CDR3 is TGTGCCAGCGAACGTGGGGGACAGGGTGCGAACACCATATATTTT. Translated: CASERGGQGANTIYF.

The genes are TRBV7-2 and TRBJ2-3; TRBD2 matches 7 bases. J lost 2 bases, V lost 4 bases, and 12 bases had no gene match. The germline V gene has CDR1 SGHTA and CDR2 FQGNSA. This CDR3 has 17 residues. The CDR3 region is CASSSRLGLAVTDTQYF. The CDR3, as DNA: TGTGCCAGCAGCTCAAGGCTTGGCCTAGCGGTCACAGATACGCAGTATTTT.

The chain has TRBV5-4 and TRBJ1-4; TRBD1 is a possible D gene (6 bases). CDR1 is SGHNT, CDR2 YYREEE, per germline (reference sequence). This CDR3 comprises 14 residues. Trimming cost V 4 bases and J 5 bases, with 12 bases left between them. The CDR3 region has the DNA TGTGCCAGCAGCCCAACAGGGACCAATGAAAAACTGTTTTTT. Amino acids: CASSPTGTNEKLFF.

This clone was seen only once. The CDR3 loop is CASSPEGWGTDTQYF. In DNA form, the CDR3 reads TGTGCCAGCAGCCCCGAGGGATGGGGCACAGATACGCAGTATTTT. The genes are TRBV7-2 and TRBJ2-3; the D gene is possibly TRBD2 (5 bases). V was pared by 5 bases and J by 1 base, with 13 bases between. The CDR3 consists of 15 residues. CDR1 and CDR2 (germline): SGHTA, FQGNSA.

This sequence joins TRBV27 and TRBJ1-1; a possible D gene is TRBD1 (6 bases). Trimming stripped 4 bases from V and 4 bases from J, with 13 bases between. Germline-derived CDR1 and CDR2 are MNHEY and SMNVEV (reference sequence). CDR3 length: 14 amino acids. CDR3 DNA: TGTGCCAGCAGTTACAGGGATGCTGCCACTGAAGCTTTCTTT. Protein sequence: CASSYRDAATEAFF.

The CDR3 DNA reads TGTGCCAGCAGCGGAGGGACTAGCGGGATTATAGGGACCCAGTACTTC. Translating gives CASSGGTSGIIGTQYF. This chain joins TRBV7-2 and TRBJ2-5; 13 bases are shared with TRBD2. Germline CDR1 is SGHTA and CDR2 is FQGNSA. This CDR3 has 16 amino acids. V shed 5 bases, J shed 7 bases, and the junction held 10 bases outside the gene matches. Full variable domain (outside the CDR3, taken from reference TRBV7-2 and TRBJ2-5): GAGVSQSPSNKVTEKGKDVELRCDPISGHTALYWYRQSLGQGLEFLIYFQGNSAPDKSGLPSDRFSAERTGGSVSTLTIQRTQQEDSAVYLCASSGGTSGIIGTQYFGPGTRLLVL.

This chain links TRBV29-1 with TRBJ1-2; 9 positions agree with TRBD1. CDR3 size: 14 residues. V lost 6 bases and J lost 4; bases outside the gene matches: 9. The germline gives CDR1 SQVTM, CDR2 ANQGSEA. Written as DNA, the CDR3 is TGCAGCGTAGCCGACAGGGGGTCCTCCTATGGCTACACCTTC. Its protein product is CSVADRGSSYGYTF.

J is TRBJ2-3 and V is TRBV2; a possible D gene is TRBD1 (5 bases). The germline V gene has CDR1 SNHLY and CDR2 FYNNEI. V was pared by 3 bases and J by 6 bases, with 10 bases between. The length of the CDR3 is 13 residues. In nucleotides, the CDR3 is TGTGCCAGCAGTGACCTGAAGGGGGATACGCAGTATTTT. This translates into CASSDLKGDTQYF.

The rearrangement links TRBV28 to TRBJ1-2; 8 nucleotides agree with TRBD1. CDR1 is MDHEN and CDR2 is SYDVKM in the germline V gene. The CDR3 extends over 14 amino acids. Losses at the gene ends were 5 bases for V and 9 bases for J; bases not matched to a gene: 11. The CDR3 protein is CASSGGTGLDRYTF. The CDR3 region has the DNA TGTGCCAGCAGTGGCGGGACAGGCCTCGATCGCTACACCTTC.

This chain connects TRBV11-1 to TRBJ1-2; tentative D call: TRBD1 (6 bases). This CDR3 comprises 16 residues. Germline V lookup: CDR1 SGHAT, CDR2 FQDESV (reference sequence). The V and J ends lost 5 bases and 2 bases respectively, with 18 bases between them. CDR3 sequence: CASSEHVVGANYGYTF. The CDR3 bases are TGTGCCAGCAGCGAACACGTGGTGGGGGCCAACTATGGCTACACCTTC.

This chain links TRBV7-3 with TRBJ2-6; the D is unclear. The germline V gene has CDR1 SGHTA and CDR2 FQGTGA. The CDR3 totals 18 residues. V was pared by 0 bases and J by 1 base, with 13 bases between. CDR3 loop: CASSLTPTTPSGANVLTF. CDR3 nucleotides: TGTGCCAGCAGCTTAACGCCGACAACTCCTTCTGGGGCCAACGTCCTGACTTTC.